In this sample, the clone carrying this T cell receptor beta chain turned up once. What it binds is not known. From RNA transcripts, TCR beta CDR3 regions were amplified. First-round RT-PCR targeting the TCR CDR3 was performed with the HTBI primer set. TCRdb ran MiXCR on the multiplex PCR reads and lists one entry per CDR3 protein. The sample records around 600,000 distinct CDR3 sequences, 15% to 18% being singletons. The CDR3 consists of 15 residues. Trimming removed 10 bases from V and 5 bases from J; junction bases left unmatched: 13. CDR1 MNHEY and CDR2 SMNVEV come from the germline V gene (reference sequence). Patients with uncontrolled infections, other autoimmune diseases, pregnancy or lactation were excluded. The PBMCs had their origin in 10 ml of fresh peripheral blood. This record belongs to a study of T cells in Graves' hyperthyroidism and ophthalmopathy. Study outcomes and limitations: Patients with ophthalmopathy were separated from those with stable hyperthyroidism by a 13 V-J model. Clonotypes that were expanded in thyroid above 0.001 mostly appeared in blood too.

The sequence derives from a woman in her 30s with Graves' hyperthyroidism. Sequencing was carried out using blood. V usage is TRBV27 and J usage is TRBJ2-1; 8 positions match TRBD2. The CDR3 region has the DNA TGTGCCACCAGCACCGGGCTAGCGGGCCACAATGAGCAGTTCTTC. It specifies CATSTGLAGHNEQFF.